These 25 T cell receptor beta chains came from one sample sequenced in a study of blood T cell repertoires in COVID-19. The assay was immunoSEQ multiplex PCR, and TCRdb's table has in-frame clones only and misses some. The sample lists some 250,000 clones, 65% to 85% occurring once. The sample comprised peripheral blood. Receptors were obtained from a man over 45 with active or convalescent COVID-19.

This chain connects TRBV4-1 to TRBJ1-1; D is undetermined. Per the germline V gene, CDR1 is MGHRA and CDR2 is YSYEKL. The CDR3 totals 14 residues. Trimming removed 3 bases from V and 2 bases from J, with 10 bases in between. The CDR3 region has the DNA TGCGCCAGCAGCCAGTTTGGACTTAACACTGAAGCTTTCTTT. Amino acids: CASSQFGLNTEAFF.

This CDR3 is CAWSEEHSGNTIYF. In nucleotides, the CDR3 is TGTGCCTGGAGTGAAGAGCACTCTGGAAACACCATATATTTT. The chain couples TRBV30 to TRBJ1-3; the D is unclear. Trimming took off 1 base at V and 0 bases at J, with 7 bases between the two ends. Germline V CDR1 and CDR2: GTSNPN, SVGIG (reference sequence). This CDR3 spans 14 amino acids.

J is TRBJ2-5 and V is TRBV15; 7 bases fit TRBD1. The CDR3 sequence is 15 residues long. The ends lost 3 bases at V and 2 bases at J; junction bases unmatched: 6. Germline values: CDR1 LNHNV, CDR2 YYDKDF (reference sequence). Here the CDR3 DNA reads TGTGCCACCAGCAGGGACTCGGGACAGCAAGAGACCCAGTACTTC. It translates to CATSRDSGQQETQYF.

This rearrangement joins TRBV7-2 to TRBJ1-2; 10 bases line up with TRBD1. Germline lookup yields CDR1 SGHTA and CDR2 FQGNSA. Losses at the gene ends were 5 bases for V and 8 bases for J; bases not matched to a gene: 11. This CDR3 comprises 15 residues. CDR3 DNA: TGTGCCAGCAGCCCTCGACAGGGGGCGCCGGGCGGCTACACCTTC. Amino acids: CASSPRQGAPGGYTF.

The rearrangement uses TRBV7-2 and TRBJ2-5; 10 nucleotides align to TRBD2. This CDR3 spans 14 amino acids. Germline V lookup: CDR1 SGHTA, CDR2 FQGNSA. V dropped 5 bases and J dropped 2; count of bases not matched to a gene: 2. Here the CDR3 reads CASSQTSGQETQYF. The CDR3 DNA follows: TGTGCCAGCAGCCAGACTAGCGGGCAAGAGACCCAGTACTTC.

J is TRBJ1-1 and V is TRBV5-4; possible D gene TRBD1, 6 bases. Trimming pared 4 bases from V and 0 bases from J, leaving 7 bases between. CDR3 length: 13 residues. The germline gives CDR1 SGHNT, CDR2 YYREEE (reference sequence). CDR3 loop: CASSHRVNTEAFF. The CDR3 DNA follows: TGTGCCAGCAGCCACAGGGTGAACACTGAAGCTTTCTTT.

This clone came up many times. Other DNA sequences within the sample encode an identical CDR3. The chain is built from TRBV5-1 and TRBJ1-2, with TRBD1 as a possible D gene (5 bases). The germline CDR1 and CDR2 sequences are SGHRS and YFSETQ. V was pared by 1 base and J by 3 bases, with 7 bases between. The CDR3 spans 13 residues. Written as DNA, the CDR3 is TGCGCCAGCAGCTTGAGGGGCGACTATGGCTACACCTTC. Its protein product is CASSLRGDYGYTF. The full variable domain, completed using reference TRBV5-1 and TRBJ1-2, is KAGVTQTPRYLIKTRGQQVTLSCSPISGHRSVSWYQQTPGQGLQFLFEYFSETQRNKGNFPGRFSGRQFSNSRSEMNVSTLELGDSALYLCASSLRGDYGYTFGSGTRLTVV.

This sequence joins TRBV7-2 and TRBJ2-1, with a possible D match to TRBD1 (5 bases). The CDR3 runs 13 residues. The V gene lost 4 bases and the J gene lost 6 bases, with 10 bases spanning the gap. Germline CDR1 is SGHTA and CDR2 is FQGNSA. Written as DNA, the CDR3 is TGTGCCAGCAGCTCCAGGGTTAGCAATGAGCAGTTCTTC. Its protein is CASSSRVSNEQFF.

The genes are TRBV19 and TRBJ1-1; TRBD1 agrees at 9 bases. The CDR3 totals 14 residues. The ends lost 7 bases at V and 8 bases at J; junction bases unmatched: 11. Germline V gene sequence: CDR1 LNHDA, CDR2 SQIVND (reference sequence). The CDR3 nucleotides are TGTGCCAGTACCAGGGGACAGGGACCCTTGGAAGCTTTCTTT. The encoded protein is CASTRGQGPLEAFF.

The rearrangement links TRBV7-2 to TRBJ2-1, with D possibly TRBD2 on 6 matching bases. Germline CDR1 reads SGHTA; CDR2 reads FQGNSA. The CDR3 spans 14 residues. V dropped 7 bases and J dropped 7 bases, with 17 bases sitting between them. The CDR3 sequence: CASKRSGGGNEQFF. DNA of the CDR3: TGTGCCAGCAAAAGGTCCGGGGGTGGGAATGAGCAGTTCTTC. Full variable domain (missing parts from reference TRBV7-2 and TRBJ2-1): GAGVSQSPSNKVTEKGKDVELRCDPISGHTALYWYRQSLGQGLEFLIYFQGNSAPDKSGLPSDRFSAERTGGSVSTLTIQRTQQEDSAVYLCASKRSGGGNEQFFGPGTRLTVL.

The rearrangement links TRBV6-5 to TRBJ1-4, with D maybe TRBD1 (5 bases). CDR1 and CDR2 (germline): MNHEY, SVGAGI. CDR3 length equals 13 residues. Trimming took off 5 bases at V and 4 bases at J, with 8 bases between the two ends. CDR3 DNA: TGTGCCAGCAGTCTTCAGGGTAATGAAAAACTGTTTTTT. It specifies CASSLQGNEKLFF.

The chain couples TRBV28 to TRBJ1-4; 8 bases map to TRBD1. Germline V gives CDR1 MDHEN, CDR2 SYDVKM. There are 14 residues in the CDR3. V gave up 6 bases and J gave up 8 bases; unmatched junction bases: 8. CDR3 bases: TGTGCCAGCAGGTCGACAGGGGCGGGGGAAAAACTGTTTTTT. Translation gives CASRSTGAGEKLFF.

The chain carries TRBV4-2 and TRBJ1-2; D is unresolved. CDR1 is LGHNA, CDR2 YNFKEQ, per germline. CDR3 size: 15 residues. With 2 bases removed from V and 6 bases from J, the gap between germline ends came to 16 bases. CDR3 sequence (DNA): TGTGCCAGCAGCCAAAGGGCGCTGGTGGGAGATGGCTACACCTTC. Protein sequence: CASSQRALVGDGYTF.

In this sample, this clone turned up once. The chain uses TRBV24-1 and TRBJ1-2; D unresolved. Per germline, CDR1 KGHDR and CDR2 SFDVKD. Trimming pared 1 base from V and 7 bases from J, leaving 6 bases between. The CDR3 has 12 residues. DNA of the CDR3: TGTGCCACCAGTGATTTAGCCCTTGGCTACACCTTC. It codes for CATSDLALGYTF.

Comments on this clone: One end of the junction is discordant with germline, which a read error may explain. V and J are TRBV28 and TRBJ2-2; TRBD2 might be the D (5 bases). CDR1 is MDHEN, CDR2 SYDVKM, per germline. This CDR3 is 14 amino acids long. CDR3 in amino acids: CASRRKINTGELFF. For the CDR3, the DNA is TGTGCCAGCAGGAGGAAGATTAACACCGGGGAGCTATTTTTT.

CDR3 loop: CATRGEGRPDTQYF. CDR3 DNA: TGTGCCACCCGGGGGGAGGGCAGGCCAGATACGCAGTATTTT. The chain links TRBV10-3 to TRBJ2-3; 7 nucleotides agree with TRBD2. V was pared by 10 bases and J by 4 bases, with 11 bases of the junction left unmatched. Germline loops: CDR1 ENHRY, CDR2 SYGVKD. This CDR3 contains 14 residues.

A few counts support this clone. The chain carries TRBV7-3 and TRBJ1-2; weak D call: TRBD1 (5 bases). V was clipped by 8 bases and J by 4 bases, with 14 bases between them. The CDR3 is 13 amino acids. In germline, CDR1 is SGHTA, CDR2 FQGTGA. CDR3 nucleotide sequence: TGTGCCAGCGGGAGGGGCCGATTCTATGGCTACACCTTC. Translating gives CASGRGRFYGYTF.

The V and J genes are TRBV28 and TRBJ2-5; 8 nucleotides align to TRBD1. Trimming removed 7 bases from V and 5 bases from J; junction bases left unmatched: 6. Germline V gene sequence: CDR1 MDHEN, CDR2 SYDVKM. The CDR3 has 13 residues. CDR3 residues: CASTQGARETQYF. For the CDR3, the DNA is TGTGCCAGCACTCAGGGGGCTCGGGAGACCCAGTACTTC.

The chain joins TRBV7-6 to TRBJ1-1; the D is unclear. The germline V gene has CDR1 SGHVS and CDR2 FNYEAQ. The germline V and J ends were trimmed by 2 bases and 5 bases, with 21 bases remaining between them. The CDR3 loop spans 17 amino acids. The CDR3, as DNA: TGTGCCAGCAGCTTAAGTACTCGACACGCCCTTCATACTGAAGCTTTCTTT. It codes for CASSLSTRHALHTEAFF.

The chain couples TRBV12-5 to TRBJ2-1; D unresolved. In germline, CDR1 is LGHNT, CDR2 FRNRAP. Trimming removed 5 bases at V and 3 bases at J, with 8 bases between. The CDR3 contains 13 residues. The CDR3 coding sequence is TGTGCTAGTGGTCCCAGACTCTACAATGAGCAGTTCTTC. The encoded protein is CASGPRLYNEQFF. The entire variable domain, with the rest obtained from reference TRBV12-5 and TRBJ2-1, is as follows: DARVTQTPRHKVTEMGQEVTMRCQPILGHNTVFWYRQTMMQGLELLAYFRNRAPLDDSGMPKDRFSAEMPDATLATLKIQPSEPRDSAVYFCASGPRLYNEQFFGPGTRLTVL.

The chain uses TRBV7-2 and TRBJ1-6; 8 bases line up with TRBD1. This CDR3 comprises 16 residues. Trimming removed 4 bases from V and 7 bases from J; junction bases left unmatched: 9. Germline V gene data show CDR1 as SGHTA and CDR2 as FQGNSA. CDR3 sequence: CASSWSGTGGNSPLHF. The CDR3 region has the DNA TGTGCCAGCAGCTGGTCCGGGACAGGAGGAAATTCACCCCTCCACTTT.

This clone was recorded a few times. CDR3 nucleotide sequence: TGTGCCAGCAGCTCTTACAGCGGGGGCTACACCTTC. Amino acids: CASSSYSGGYTF. This sequence joins TRBV11-3 and TRBJ1-2, with D uncertain. Germline V gene data show CDR1 as SGHNT and CDR2 as YENEEA. The CDR3 spans 12 residues. Trimming shortened V by 4 bases and J by 8 bases, and 11 bases separated the two germline ends.

This chain links TRBV24-1 with TRBJ2-2; D not certain. The CDR3 consists of 14 residues. Germline V CDR1 and CDR2: KGHDR, SFDVKD. V was shortened by 3 bases and J by 7 bases, with 11 bases between the two germline ends. The CDR3, as DNA: TGTGCCACCAGTGATAGCGCCCGAGGCGGGGAGCTGTTTTTT. As protein: CATSDSARGGELFF.

The chain couples TRBV30 to TRBJ2-7; TRBD1 might be the D (5 bases). This CDR3 comprises 14 residues. V lost 1 base and J lost 2, with 12 bases in between. CDR1 is GTSNPN and CDR2 is SVGIG in the germline V gene (reference sequence). The CDR3 sequence is CAWSAPPGTYEQYF. The CDR3 coding sequence is TGTGCCTGGAGTGCCCCACCAGGGACCTACGAGCAGTACTTC. Looking up the rest from reference TRBV30 and TRBJ2-7 gives the full variable domain: SQTIHQWPATLVQPVGSPLSLECTVEGTSNPNLYWYRQAAGRGLQLLFYSVGIGQISSEVPQNLSASRPQDRQFILSSKKLLLSDSGFYLCAWSAPPGTYEQYFGPGTRLTVT.

This rearrangement joins TRBV6-2 or TRBV6-3 to TRBJ1-4; a weak D match, TRBD1 (5 bases). Germline CDR1 reads MNHEY; CDR2 reads SVGEGT. The CDR3 is 14 residues long. Deletions cut 2 bases from V and 5 bases from J, with 9 bases between. The CDR3: CASSYRGANEKLFF. The CDR3 DNA reads as TGTGCCAGCAGTTACCGTGGGGCGAATGAAAAACTGTTTTTT.